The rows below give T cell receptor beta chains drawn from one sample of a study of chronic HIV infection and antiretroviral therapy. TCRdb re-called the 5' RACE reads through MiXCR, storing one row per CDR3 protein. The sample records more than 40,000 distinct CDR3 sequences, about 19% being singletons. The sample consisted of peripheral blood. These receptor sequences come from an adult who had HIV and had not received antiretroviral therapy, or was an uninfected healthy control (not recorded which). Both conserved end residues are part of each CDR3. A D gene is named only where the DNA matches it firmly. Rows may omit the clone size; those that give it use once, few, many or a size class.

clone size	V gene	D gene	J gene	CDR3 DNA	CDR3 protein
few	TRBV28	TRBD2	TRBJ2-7	TGTGCCAGCAAGTCCGCGGGAGTCTACGAGCAGTACTTC	CASKSAGVYEQYF
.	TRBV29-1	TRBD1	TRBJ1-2	TGCAGCGTTGATTCAGGGGGCAACTACTATGGCTACACCTTC	CSVDSGGNYYGYTF
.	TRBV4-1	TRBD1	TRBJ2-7	TGCGCCAGTAGGAGACAGGGGTCCTACGAGCAGTACTTC	CASRRQGSYEQYF
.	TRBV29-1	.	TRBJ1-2	TGCAGCGTTGAAGGAAGGCTGGGGAGCACCTTC	CSVEGRLGSTF
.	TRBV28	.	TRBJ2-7	TGTGCCAGCATCCCCGGGAGTGTCGCATGGGAGCAGTACTTC	CASIPGSVAWEQYF
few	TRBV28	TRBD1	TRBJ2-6	TGTGCCAGCAGACCCCAGACAGGGCAAGGGGCCAACGTCCTGACTTTC	CASRPQTGQGANVLTF
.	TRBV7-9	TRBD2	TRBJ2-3	TGTGCCAGCAGCGCCCGTCTCGGGACTAGGGCAGATACGCAGTATTTT	CASSARLGTRADTQYF
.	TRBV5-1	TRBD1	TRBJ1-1	TGCGCCAGCAGCCTCAGGACAGGGGGGACTGAAGCTTTCTTT	CASSLRTGGTEAFF
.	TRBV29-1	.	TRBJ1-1	TGCAGCATTGGTTGGGGGCCGAACACTGAAGCTTTCTTT	CSIGWGPNTEAFF
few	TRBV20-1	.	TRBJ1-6	TGCAGTGCTAGAGATCACCTCTTAAGCTCCTATAATTCACCCCTCCACTTT	CSARDHLLSSYNSPLHF
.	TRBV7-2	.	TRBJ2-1	TGTGCCAGCAGCCGCGTAGCGGACTCCTACAATGAGCAGTTCTTC	CASSRVADSYNEQFF
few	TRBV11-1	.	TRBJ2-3	TGTGCCAGCAGCTCCACCCAGTCCCGACCTACATTCTTT	CASSSTQSRPTFF
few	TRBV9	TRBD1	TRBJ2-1	TGTGCCAGCAGCGTGGGACAGGGGACCTACAATGAGCAGTTCTTC	CASSVGQGTYNEQFF
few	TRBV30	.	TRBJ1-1	TGTGCCTGGGAGGGGGAGGGACGAAATGAAGCTTTCTTT	CAWEGEGRNEAFF
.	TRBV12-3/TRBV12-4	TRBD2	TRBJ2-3	TGTGCCAGCAGTTTAGGCCGGACTAGCGGGGCTAGCACAGATACGCAGTATTTT	CASSLGRTSGASTDTQYF
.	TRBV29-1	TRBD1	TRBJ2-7	TGCAGCGTGGGGGACAGGGAGAAGCAGTACTTC	CSVGDREKQYF
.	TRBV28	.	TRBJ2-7	TGTGCCAGCAGTTTCTGGCAGAGCTCCTACGAGCAGTACTTC	CASSFWQSSYEQYF
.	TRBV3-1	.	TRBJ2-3	TGTGCCAGCAGCCTCCGACCGCAGCATACGCAGTATTTT	CASSLRPQHTQYF
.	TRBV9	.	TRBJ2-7	TGTGCCAGCAGCGCGGGACATGGGTCCTACGAGCAGTACTTC	CASSAGHGSYEQYF
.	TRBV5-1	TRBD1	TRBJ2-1	TGCGCCAGCAGCCCGCCGACAGGGCGAAGCCTAGGGGACAATGAGCAGTTCTTC	CASSPPTGRSLGDNEQFF
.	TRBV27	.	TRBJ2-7	TGTGCCACCAGGAAGGGGCAGAACTCCTACGAGCAGTACTTC	CATRKGQNSYEQYF
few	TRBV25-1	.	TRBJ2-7	TGTGCCAGCAGTGTACAGGACCGAAGGTACTTC	CASSVQDRRYF
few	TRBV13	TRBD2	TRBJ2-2	TGTGCCAGCAGCTTAGAACTAGCGGGAATGTCCGGGGAGCTGTTTTTT	CASSLELAGMSGELFF
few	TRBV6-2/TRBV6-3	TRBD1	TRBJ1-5	TGTGCCAGCACAGGGGGGAATCAGCCCCAGCATTTT	CASTGGNQPQHF
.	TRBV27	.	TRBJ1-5	TGTGCCAGCAGTTCAGGGTCCTTCAATCAGCCCCAGCATTTT	CASSSGSFNQPQHF
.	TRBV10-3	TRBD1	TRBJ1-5	TGTGCCACCCGGGACAGGTCGGTTAGCAATCAGCCCCAGCATTTT	CATRDRSVSNQPQHF
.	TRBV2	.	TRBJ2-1	TGTGCCAGCAGTCCCCCTAGCTCGCAGTTCTTC	CASSPPSSQFF
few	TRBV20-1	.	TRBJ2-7	TGCAGTGCTCCTGGGGGGGGCGCGGGGACGAGCGAGCAGTACTTC	CSAPGGGAGTSEQYF
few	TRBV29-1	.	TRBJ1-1	TGCAGCGCGCGAGGACAGTCGCACACTGAAGCTTTCTTT	CSARGQSHTEAFF
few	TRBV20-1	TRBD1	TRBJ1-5	TGCAGTGCCCACCGACAGGGGGCGATAAGCAATCAGCCCCAGCATTTT	CSAHRQGAISNQPQHF
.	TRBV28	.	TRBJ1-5	TGTGCCAGCAGTTTAGCAGGGATGGGGGATCAGCCCCAGCATTTT	CASSLAGMGDQPQHF
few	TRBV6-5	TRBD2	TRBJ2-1	TGTGCCAGCAGACGCTTGGGAGGGGAGGGCAATGAGCAGTTCTTC	CASRRLGGEGNEQFF
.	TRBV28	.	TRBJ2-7	TGTGCCAGCAGTTTTGGGGACGAGCAGTACTTC	CASSFGDEQYF
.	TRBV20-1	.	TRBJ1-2	TGCAGTGCTAGAGTAGGCAGCTCTGACGGCTACACCTTC	CSARVGSSDGYTF
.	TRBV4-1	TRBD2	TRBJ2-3	TGCGCCAGCAGCCGGACTAGCGGGAGGGCCGCAGATACGCAGTATTTT	CASSRTSGRAADTQYF
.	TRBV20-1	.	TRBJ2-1	TGCAGTGCCCCCAGTCGGGCTAGCGATACTAATGAGCAGTTCTTC	CSAPSRASDTNEQFF
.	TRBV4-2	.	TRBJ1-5	TGTGCCAGCAGCCAAGCACTACAGGGTTCAAATCAGCCCCAGCATTTT	CASSQALQGSNQPQHF
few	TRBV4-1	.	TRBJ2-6	TGCGCCAGCAGCCCTCTCGGGAAAAAGAGCTCTGGGGCCAACGTCCTGACTTTC	CASSPLGKKSSGANVLTF
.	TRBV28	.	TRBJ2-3	TGTGCCAGCAGTGGCGGACGGACAGATACGCAGTATTTT	CASSGGRTDTQYF
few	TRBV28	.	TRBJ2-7	TGTGCCAGCCTGAAGCCAGGGGTTAACGAGCAGTACTTC	CASLKPGVNEQYF
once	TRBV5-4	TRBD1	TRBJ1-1	TGTGCCAGCAGCTTTCCGGGACAGGGAAGGACTGAAGCTTTCTTT	CASSFPGQGRTEAFF